The T cell receptor beta chain described here comes from a study of radiation and T cells in renal cell carcinoma. Notes on this clone: What it binds is not known.

Overall study findings and caveats: Top tumor clonotypes rose in blood 2 weeks post-radiation, then contracted. No pretreatment tumor biopsies were available for baseline clonotypes.

Time point: blood 2 weeks post-SBRT. Treatment denoted: 15 Gy SBRT to primary tumor, nephrectomy 4 weeks later. Blood was sampled at baseline, 2 weeks and 4 weeks after SBRT. The patient's renal cell carcinoma had clear cell pathology. Only in-frame clones appear in the TCRdb table, and some are missing; sequencing was by immunoSEQ multiplex PCR. The table lists roughly 150,000 clones, about 91% of them singletons. This receptor was identified in a woman between 45 and 65 years old with renal cell carcinoma. The sample consisted of blood, taken from a patient whose treatment included radiotherapy and nephrectomy.

CDR3 sequence: CATSRLGSATEAFF. The CDR3 bases are TGTGCCACCAGCAGACTAGGGTCGGCCACTGAAGCTTTCTTT. This chain uses TRBV15 with TRBJ1-1, with unresolved D. V was clipped by 2 bases and J by 4 bases, with 11 bases between them. Germline V gene lookup returns CDR1 LNHNV and CDR2 YYDKDF (reference sequence). The CDR3 is made up of 14 amino acids.